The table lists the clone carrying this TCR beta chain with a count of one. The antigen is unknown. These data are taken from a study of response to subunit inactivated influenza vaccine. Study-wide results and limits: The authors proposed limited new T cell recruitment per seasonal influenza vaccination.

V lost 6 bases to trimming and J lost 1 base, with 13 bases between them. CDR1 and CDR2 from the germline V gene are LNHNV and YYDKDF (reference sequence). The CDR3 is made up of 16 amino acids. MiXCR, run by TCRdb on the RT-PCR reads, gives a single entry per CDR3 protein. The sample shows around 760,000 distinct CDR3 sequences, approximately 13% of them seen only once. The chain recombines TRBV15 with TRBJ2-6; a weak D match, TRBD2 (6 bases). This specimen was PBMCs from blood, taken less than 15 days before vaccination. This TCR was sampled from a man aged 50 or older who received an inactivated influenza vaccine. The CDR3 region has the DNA TGTGCCACCAGGGGGGGACTGACTTCTGGGGCCAACGTCCTGACTTTC. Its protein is CATRGGLTSGANVLTF.